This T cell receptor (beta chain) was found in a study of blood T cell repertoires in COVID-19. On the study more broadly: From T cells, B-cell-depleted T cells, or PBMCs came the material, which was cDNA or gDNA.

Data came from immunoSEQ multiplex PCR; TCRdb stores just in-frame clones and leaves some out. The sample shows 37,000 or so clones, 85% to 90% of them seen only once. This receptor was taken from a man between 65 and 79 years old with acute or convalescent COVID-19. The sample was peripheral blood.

CDR3: CASSFQGTDSGNTIYF. CDR3 sequence (DNA): TGTGCCAGCAGCTTCCAGGGGACCGACTCTGGAAACACCATATATTTT. This sequence joins TRBV7-2 and TRBJ1-3; D might be TRBD1 (6 bases). V gave up 3 bases and J gave up 0 bases, with 12 bases separating them. Looked up from germline, CDR1 is SGHTA and CDR2 is FQGNSA. This CDR3 spans 16 amino acids.